These 21 T cell receptor beta chains were sequenced from one sample in a study of cytomegalovirus exposure and HLA in healthy donors. Vbeta (60) and Jbeta (13) primers were used in the PCR. The protocol was immunoSEQ multiplex PCR, while the TCRdb copy is restricted to in-frame clones and leaves out a portion. The sample contains about 130,000 clones, approximately 87% of which appear only once. The sequenced material came from PBMCs. All receptors derive from a man aged 18 to 29 in good health and CMV-seropositive.

V usage is TRBV4-1 and J usage is TRBJ2-7, with 9 bases that match TRBD1. Trimming cost V 1 base and J 4 bases; bases outside gene matches: 14. The germline gives CDR1 MGHRA, CDR2 YSYEKL. This CDR3 spans 18 amino acids. The CDR3 sequence is CASSQVSGRDRAGYEQYF. Here the CDR3 DNA reads TGCGCCAGCAGCCAAGTATCAGGCAGGGACAGGGCTGGGTACGAGCAGTACTTC.

The genes are TRBV11-3 and TRBJ2-3; 15 bases are shared with TRBD2. The trim removed 5 bases at V and 12 bases at J, leaving 6 bases unmatched. The CDR3 covers 14 residues. Germline CDR1 is SGHNT and CDR2 is YENEEA. CDR3: CASSKGLAGGSQYF. CDR3 bases: TGTGCCAGCAGCAAGGGACTAGCGGGGGGCTCTCAGTATTTT.

J is TRBJ2-1 and V is TRBV6-5, with no clear D. The CDR3 is 11 amino acids. In germline, CDR1 is MNHEY, CDR2 SVGAGI. Trimming took 6 bases from V and 8 from J, leaving 8 bases between them. This CDR3 reads CASRFIHEQFF. The CDR3 coding sequence is TGTGCCAGCAGATTTATCCATGAGCAGTTCTTC.

The chain employs TRBV6-1 and TRBJ1-1; 9 bases match TRBD1. The ends lost 3 bases at V and 7 bases at J; junction bases unmatched: 9. Germline CDR1 and CDR2: MNHNS and SASEGT. The CDR3 extends over 15 amino acids. CDR3 residues: CASSDPGTGSLEAFF. CDR3 nucleotide sequence: TGTGCCAGCAGTGATCCCGGGACAGGGTCCCTTGAAGCTTTCTTT.

The chain employs TRBV29-1 and TRBJ1-2; D ambiguous. This CDR3 comprises 15 residues. CDR1 is SQVTM, CDR2 ANQGSEA, per germline. The ends were cut back, 4 bases at V and 1 base at J, with 16 bases in the middle. This chain's CDR3 is CSVAVPSGYNYGYTF. The CDR3 bases are TGCAGCGTTGCCGTCCCCTCGGGGTATAACTATGGCTACACCTTC.

In its sample, this clone was seen a few times. The sample holds other DNA sequences that translate to the same CDR3. The chain links TRBV30 to TRBJ1-5; D gene unclear. The V end was cut by 6 bases, the J end by 5 bases, with 14 bases between. This CDR3 is built from 13 residues. Germline assignment: CDR1 GTSNPN and CDR2 SVGIG (reference sequence). CDR3 region: CACSYGVYQPQHF. The CDR3 DNA reads TGTGCCTGTTCCTATGGAGTATATCAGCCCCAGCATTTT. The full variable domain, completed using reference TRBV30 and TRBJ1-5, is SQTIHQWPATLVQPVGSPLSLECTVEGTSNPNLYWYRQAAGRGLQLLFYSVGIGQISSEVPQNLSASRPQDRQFILSSKKLLLSDSGFYLCACSYGVYQPQHFGDGTRLSIL.

V is TRBV6-5 and J is TRBJ2-3, with 10 nucleotides matching TRBD2. The V gene end was trimmed by 5 bases and the J gene end by 1 base; junction bases not matched to a gene: 3. CDR1 is MNHEY and CDR2 is SVGAGI in the germline V gene. This CDR3 contains 15 residues. CDR3 residues: CASSAGTSGTDTQYF. The CDR3 DNA reads TGTGCCAGCAGTGCCGGGACTAGCGGCACAGATACGCAGTATTTT.

The CDR3 region has the DNA TGTGCCAGCAGTCGACAGGGGTTTTCCTACGAGCAGTACTTC. Its protein is CASSRQGFSYEQYF. The chain carries TRBV25-1 and TRBJ2-7; TRBD1 matches 8 bases. CDR1 is MGHDK and CDR2 is SYGVNS in the germline V gene. J was trimmed by 1 base and V by 5 bases; bases with no gene match: 4. The CDR3 spans 14 residues.

The chain carries TRBV5-1 and TRBJ2-1; TRBD2 matches 9 bases. Trimming removed 3 bases from V and 7 bases from J; junction bases left unmatched: 8. Germline lookup yields CDR1 SGHRS and CDR2 YFSETQ. The CDR3 runs to 15 residues. The CDR3 sequence is CASSSVAGVMNEQFF. For the CDR3, the DNA is TGCGCCAGCAGCTCGGTAGCGGGGGTGATGAATGAGCAGTTCTTC.

The V call is TRBV6-5, the J call TRBJ2-2; TRBD1 aligns across 8 bases. This CDR3 region has 14 residues. The J segment lost 4 bases and the V segment lost 5 bases, leaving 3 bases of the junction unmatched. CDR1 MNHEY and CDR2 SVGAGI come from the germline V gene. CDR3 amino acids: CASSGQGFTGELFF. CDR3 coding DNA: TGTGCCAGCAGTGGACAGGGTTTCACCGGGGAGCTGTTTTTT.

This chain links TRBV14 with TRBJ2-5, with D perhaps matching TRBD2 (5 bases). The V gene's germline CDR1 is SGHDN and CDR2 FVKESK. The CDR3 contains 14 residues. V was cut by 2 bases and J by 4 bases, with 11 bases left in between. CDR3 region: CASSQLDYRETQYF. The CDR3 nucleotides read TGTGCCAGCAGCCAATTAGACTACCGAGAGACCCAGTACTTC. Looking up the rest from reference TRBV14 and TRBJ2-5 gives the full variable domain: EAGVTQFPSHSVIEKGQTVTLRCDPISGHDNLYWYRRVMGKEIKFLLHFVKESKQDESGMPNNRFLAERTGGTYSTLKVQPAELEDSGVYFCASSQLDYRETQYFGPGTRLLVL.

The chain links TRBV7-6 to TRBJ2-7; TRBD2 might be the D (7 bases). This CDR3 region has 19 residues. From germline, CDR1 is SGHVS and CDR2 FNYEAQ. V was trimmed by 5 bases and J by 0 bases, leaving 26 bases between them. The CDR3 DNA is TGTGCCAGCAGCCCAGGGGAGGGCTTGCAGGGGCCCTACTCCTACGAGCAGTACTTC. Protein: CASSPGEGLQGPYSYEQYF.

The gene calls are TRBV19 and TRBJ1-5, with D maybe TRBD1 (6 bases). V was clipped by 0 bases and J by 3 bases, with 12 bases between them. The CDR3 contains 16 residues. Germline CDR1 reads LNHDA; CDR2 reads SQIVND (reference sequence). CDR3 coding DNA: TGTGCCAGTAGTATAGATCACAACAGGGTCAATCAGCCCCAGCATTTT. Protein sequence: CASSIDHNRVNQPQHF.

This chain uses TRBV19 with TRBJ1-2, with 9 bases identical to TRBD1. This CDR3 has 13 residues. The germline V gene encodes CDR1 LNHDA and CDR2 SQIVND (reference sequence). V shed 5 bases and J 8 bases; nucleotides not matched to a gene: 6. CDR3 nucleotides: TGTGCCAGTAGTGAACAGGGGGCTGAGGGCTACACCTTC. The encoded protein is CASSEQGAEGYTF.

The chain couples TRBV6-5 to TRBJ1-5; 8 bases align to TRBD1. Germline V gives CDR1 MNHEY, CDR2 SVGAGI. J gave up 5 bases and V 8 bases, and 5 bases lay outside the gene matches. The length of the CDR3 is 13 residues. CDR3 sequence (DNA): TGTGCCAGCGCTTTCAGGGGGCATCAGCCCCAGCATTTT. Translated: CASAFRGHQPQHF.

This clone was found once. The chain joins TRBV2 to TRBJ2-1, with 13 positions matching TRBD2. CDR3 length: 16 amino acids. V gave up 3 bases and J gave up 4 bases; unmatched junction bases: 3. Germline-derived CDR1 and CDR2 are SNHLY and FYNNEI. The CDR3 nucleotides are TGTGCCAGCAGTGAGGGACTAGCGGGACCATACAATGAGCAGTTCTTC. Amino acids: CASSEGLAGPYNEQFF.

The V gene is TRBV21-1, the J gene TRBJ2-4; no DNA check was done on the table's D call, TRBD2. TRBV21-1 is deemed a pseudogene. The CDR3 has 16 amino acids. This CDR3 is CASSNGPGVGKNIQYF. The CDR3 region has the DNA TGTGCCAGCAGCAATGGTCCGGGGGTGGGGAAAAACATTCAGTACTTC.

With respect to this clone: Other nucleotide sequences in the sample specify the same CDR3. The J gene is TRBJ1-6, the V gene TRBV5-4, with D perhaps matching TRBD1 (5 bases). This CDR3 spans 16 amino acids. CDR1 and CDR2 from the germline V gene are SGHNT and YYREEE (reference sequence). Deletions cut 1 base from V and 0 bases from J, with 8 bases between. The CDR3 DNA sequence: TGTGCCAGCAGCTTGACAGGTAGCTCCTATAATTCACCCCTCCACTTT. It encodes CASSLTGSSYNSPLHF.

V usage is TRBV27 and J usage is TRBJ2-1; TRBD1 agrees at 9 bases. CDR3 size: 13 residues. The V segment lost 6 bases and the J segment 8 bases; nucleotides outside the gene matches: 5. Looked up from germline, CDR1 is MNHEY and CDR2 is SMNVEV (reference sequence). The DNA of the CDR3 is TGTGCCAGCAGACTAACAGGGGGCGATGAGCAGTTCTTC. It specifies CASRLTGGDEQFF.

This chain links TRBV2 with TRBJ1-2, with unresolved D. This CDR3 spans 9 amino acids. Trimming removed 11 bases at V and 10 bases at J, with 11 bases between. Germline V lookup: CDR1 SNHLY, CDR2 FYNNEI. For the CDR3, the DNA is TGTGCCTCCATGGAGGCCTACACCTTC. Encoded protein: CASMEAYTF.

This clone was found a few times. The conserved phenylalanine or tryptophan normally closing the CDR3 is absent here, so this likely arose from a read error. The chain recombines TRBV30 with TRBJ2-7; D is possibly TRBD2 (5 bases). Germline CDR1 reads GTSNPN; CDR2 reads SVGIG (reference sequence). V lost 2 bases and J 4 bases, leaving 21 bases between the germline ends. This CDR3 is 16 amino acids long. The CDR3 reads CAWSRSAPGSGYEQYL. CDR3 nucleotide sequence: TGTGCCTGGAGTAGGTCCGCTCCAGGCTCGGGATACGAGCAGTACTTG.